Described below is a single T cell receptor (beta chain) sequence and its context. Its antigen is currently unknown. Generated by immunoSEQ multiplex PCR, the TCRdb table keeps only in-frame clones and is missing some. This sample carries more than 140,000 clones, about 81% of them seen once, and the ten largest clones take roughly 9.2%. Every single patient, without exception, relapsed after autologous stem cell transplantation, and brentuximab vedotin exposure varied. The sample comes from a study of PD-1 blockade in classical Hodgkin lymphoma. The study's findings and limits: CD4+ TCR diversity rose significantly by C4D1, and CD8+ TCR diversity did not. In newly diagnosed patients, baseline TCR diversity was reportedly below that of healthy donors.

Trimming pared 5 bases from V and 0 bases from J, leaving 8 bases between. CDR3 length: 15 amino acids. CDR1 and CDR2 (germline): MNHEY, SVGAGI. This chain connects TRBV6-5 to TRBJ2-6; D not resolved. The sequenced sample was peripheral blood mononuclear cells (PBMCs), obtained before the second cycle of nivolumab. This sequence originates from a human donor with classical Hodgkin lymphoma. Written as DNA, the CDR3 is TGTGCCAGCAGTAGATGGTACTCTGGGGCCAACGTCCTGACTTTC. This translates into CASSRWYSGANVLTF.